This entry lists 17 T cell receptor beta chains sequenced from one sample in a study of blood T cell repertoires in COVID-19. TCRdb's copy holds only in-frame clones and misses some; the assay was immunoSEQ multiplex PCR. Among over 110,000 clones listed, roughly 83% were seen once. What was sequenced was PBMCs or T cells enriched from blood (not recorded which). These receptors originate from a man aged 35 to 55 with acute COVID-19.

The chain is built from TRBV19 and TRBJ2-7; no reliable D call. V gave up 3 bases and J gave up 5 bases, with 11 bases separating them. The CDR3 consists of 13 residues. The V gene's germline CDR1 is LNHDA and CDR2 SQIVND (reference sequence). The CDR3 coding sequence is TGTGCCAGTAGTATGGGCGTCCTCGACGAGCAGTACTTC. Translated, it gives CASSMGVLDEQYF.

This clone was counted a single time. The CDR3 DNA reads as TGCAGCGTGTGCCCAGCGGGAGGGCCAGGTTGTTACGAGCAGTACTTC. This sequence encodes CSVCPAGGPGCYEQYF. The chain joins TRBV29-1 to TRBJ2-7; 10 bases are shared with TRBD2. The CDR3 loop spans 16 amino acids. Germline assignment: CDR1 SQVTM and CDR2 ANQGSEA. Trimming cost V 6 bases and J 4 bases; bases outside gene matches: 15.

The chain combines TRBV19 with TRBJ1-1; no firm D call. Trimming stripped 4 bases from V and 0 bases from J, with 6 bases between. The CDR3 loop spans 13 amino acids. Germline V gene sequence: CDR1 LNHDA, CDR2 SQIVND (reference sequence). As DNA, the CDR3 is TGTGCCAGTAGTAGTACAATGAACACTGAAGCTTTCTTT. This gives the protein CASSSTMNTEAFF.

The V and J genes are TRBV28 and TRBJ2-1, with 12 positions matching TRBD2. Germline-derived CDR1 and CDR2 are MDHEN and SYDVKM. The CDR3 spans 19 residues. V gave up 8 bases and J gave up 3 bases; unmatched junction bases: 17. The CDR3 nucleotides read TGTGCCAGCTCCTTCAACTCAGGACTAGCGGGAACAATCTACAATGAGCAGTTCTTC. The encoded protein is CASSFNSGLAGTIYNEQFF.

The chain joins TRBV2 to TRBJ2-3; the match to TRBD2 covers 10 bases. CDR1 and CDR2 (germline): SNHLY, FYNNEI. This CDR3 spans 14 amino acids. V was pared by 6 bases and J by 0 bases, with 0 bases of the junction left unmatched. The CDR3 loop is CASRLAGSTDTQYF. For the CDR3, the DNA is TGTGCCAGCAGACTAGCGGGGAGCACAGATACGCAGTATTTT.

CDR3: CASSQEGTGGSYEQYF. The CDR3 DNA is TGCGCCAGCAGCCAGGAAGGGACAGGGGGCTCCTACGAGCAGTACTTC. J is TRBJ2-7 and V is TRBV4-3, with 11 bases that match TRBD1. The CDR3 is made up of 16 amino acids. Germline V CDR1 and CDR2: LGHNA, YSLEER. Germline trimming cut 3 bases from V and 0 bases from J; bases unmatched to any gene: 4.

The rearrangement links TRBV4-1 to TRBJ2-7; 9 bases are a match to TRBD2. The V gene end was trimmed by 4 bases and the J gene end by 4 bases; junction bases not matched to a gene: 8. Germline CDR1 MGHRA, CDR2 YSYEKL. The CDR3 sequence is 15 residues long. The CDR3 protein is CASSRAPSGVYEQYF. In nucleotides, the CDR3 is TGCGCCAGCAGCCGTGCGCCTAGCGGGGTATACGAGCAGTACTTC.

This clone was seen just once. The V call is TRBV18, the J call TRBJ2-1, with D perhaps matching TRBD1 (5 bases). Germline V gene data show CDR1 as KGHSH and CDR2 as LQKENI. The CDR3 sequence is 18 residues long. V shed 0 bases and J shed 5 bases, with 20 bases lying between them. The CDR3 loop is CASSPPVGAGHINNEQFF. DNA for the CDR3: TGTGCCAGCTCACCACCGGTCGGCGCAGGGCATATTAACAATGAGCAGTTCTTC.

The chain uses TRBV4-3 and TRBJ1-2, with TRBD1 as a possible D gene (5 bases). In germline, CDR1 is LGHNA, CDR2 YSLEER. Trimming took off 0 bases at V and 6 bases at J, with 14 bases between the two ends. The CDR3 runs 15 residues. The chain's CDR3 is CASSQESQGRDGYTF. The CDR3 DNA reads TGCGCCAGCAGCCAAGAATCTCAGGGTAGAGATGGCTACACCTTC.

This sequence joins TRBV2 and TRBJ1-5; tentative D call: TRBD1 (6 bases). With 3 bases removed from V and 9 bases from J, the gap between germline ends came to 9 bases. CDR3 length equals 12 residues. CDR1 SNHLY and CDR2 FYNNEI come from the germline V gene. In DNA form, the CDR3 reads TGTGCCAGCAGTGACAGGGGCCGGCCCCAGCATTTT. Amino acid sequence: CASSDRGRPQHF.

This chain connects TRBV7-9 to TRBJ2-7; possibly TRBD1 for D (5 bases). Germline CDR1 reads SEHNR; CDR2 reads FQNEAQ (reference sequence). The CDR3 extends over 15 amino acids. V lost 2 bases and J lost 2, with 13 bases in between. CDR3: CASSLSGLGTYEQYF. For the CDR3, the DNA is TGTGCCAGCAGCTTATCAGGGTTGGGCACCTACGAGCAGTACTTC. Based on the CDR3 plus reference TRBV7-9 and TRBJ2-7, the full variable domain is DTGVSQNPRHKITKRGQNVTFRCDPISEHNRLYWYRQTLGQGPEFLTYFQNEAQLEKSRLLSDRFSAERPKGSFSTLEIQRTEQGDSAMYLCASSLSGLGTYEQYFGPGTRLTVT.

The CDR3 coding sequence is TGTGCCAGCAGCTCGACAGCGAGCAGTGGCTACACCTTC. As protein: CASSSTASSGYTF. The gene calls are TRBV6-5 and TRBJ1-2, with D possibly being TRBD1 (5 bases). Trimming removed 6 bases from V and 7 bases from J, with 15 bases in between. The CDR3 totals 13 residues. Germline CDR1 is MNHEY and CDR2 is SVGAGI.

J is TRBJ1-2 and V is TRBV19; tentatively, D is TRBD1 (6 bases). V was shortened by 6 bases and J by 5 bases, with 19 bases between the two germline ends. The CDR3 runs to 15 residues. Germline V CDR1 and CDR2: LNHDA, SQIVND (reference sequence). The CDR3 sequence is CASSYPAGADYGYTF. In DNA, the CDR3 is TGTGCCAGTAGCTACCCGGCGGGGGCGGATTATGGCTACACCTTC.

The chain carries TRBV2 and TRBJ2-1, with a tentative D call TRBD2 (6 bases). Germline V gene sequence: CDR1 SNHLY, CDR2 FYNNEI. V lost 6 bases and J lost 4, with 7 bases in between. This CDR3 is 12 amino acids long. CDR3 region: CASRGGYNEQFF. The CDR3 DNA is TGTGCCAGCAGGGGGGGATACAATGAGCAGTTCTTC.

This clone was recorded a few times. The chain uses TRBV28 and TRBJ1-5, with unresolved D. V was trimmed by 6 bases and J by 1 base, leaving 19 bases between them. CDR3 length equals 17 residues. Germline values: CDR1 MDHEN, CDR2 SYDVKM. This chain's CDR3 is CASSVASKPGSNQPQHF. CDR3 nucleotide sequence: TGTGCCAGCAGCGTTGCATCCAAACCGGGGAGCAATCAGCCCCAGCATTTT.

The CDR3, as DNA: TGTGCCAGCAGCTCGAATAGCGGGAGTTGGAGGGAGCAGTACTTC. It yields the protein CASSSNSGSWREQYF. The chain has TRBV7-8 and TRBJ2-7, with TRBD2 identical over 9 bases. The germline CDR1 and CDR2 sequences are SGHVS and FQNEAQ. J was trimmed by 7 bases and V by 4 bases; bases with no gene match: 11. The CDR3 loop spans 15 amino acids.

For the CDR3, the DNA is TGTGCCAGTATTCTGGCGGGAGGGGTTGGGGCCAACGTCCTGACTTTC. As protein: CASILAGGVGANVLTF. This chain connects TRBV19 to TRBJ2-6; 9 nucleotides line up with TRBD2. Looked up from germline, CDR1 is LNHDA and CDR2 is SQIVND (reference sequence). After removal of 7 bases from V and 3 bases from J, the junction contained 7 bases not matched to a gene. The CDR3 spans 16 residues.